The next 15 T cell receptor beta chains were all read from a single sample in a study of early T cells in non-severe SARS-CoV-2 infection. TCRdb ran MiXCR on the 5' RACE reads and lists one entry per CDR3 protein. The sample contains about 110,000 distinct CDR3 sequences, 10% to 15% of which appear only once. This sample comprised whole blood, obtained at baseline. Every receptor here comes from an adult who was a healthcare worker with PCR-confirmed SARS-CoV-2 infection or an uninfected control (not recorded which).

This chain joins TRBV20-1 and TRBJ2-7, with D unclear. Germline V gene data show CDR1 as DFQATT and CDR2 as SNEGSKA (reference sequence). Trimming removed 3 bases from V and 3 bases from J, with 12 bases in between. The CDR3 extends over 13 amino acids. The CDR3: CSARGRPNYEQYF. CDR3 coding DNA: TGCAGTGCTAGGGGCAGGCCGAACTACGAGCAGTACTTC.

This clonotype came up a few times. V gene TRBV10-3 combines with J gene TRBJ2-1, with D maybe TRBD2 (5 bases). Germline loops: CDR1 ENHRY, CDR2 SYGVKD. V lost 2 bases and J 8 bases, leaving 13 bases between the germline ends. CDR3 length: 14 residues. CDR3 sequence: CAISEPIGNDEQFF. The CDR3 coding sequence is TGTGCCATCAGTGAGCCCATCGGGAACGATGAGCAGTTCTTC.

This clonotype was seen more than once but under ten times. J is TRBJ2-1 and V is TRBV30, with TRBD1 as a possible D gene (6 bases). Germline CDR1 and CDR2: GTSNPN and SVGIG (reference sequence). V lost 3 bases and J 8 bases, leaving 14 bases between the germline ends. The CDR3 sequence is 13 residues long. The CDR3 is CAWSRGWSDEQFF. CDR3 sequence (DNA): TGTGCCTGGAGCAGGGGTTGGTCCGATGAGCAGTTCTTC.

This clonotype was counted only a few times. The rearrangement links TRBV30 to TRBJ1-5, with 9 bases aligning to TRBD1. The germline V gene encodes CDR1 GTSNPN and CDR2 SVGIG (reference sequence). The CDR3 length is 14 residues. Losses at the gene ends were 2 bases for V and 7 bases for J; bases not matched to a gene: 6. CDR3 sequence (DNA): TGTGCCTGGAGTAAGGGACAGGGTTGGCAGCCCCAGCATTTT. Translated: CAWSKGQGWQPQHF.

This clonotype was observed a few times. The CDR3 sequence is CASSPLAGDTGELFF. The CDR3 DNA reads TGTGCCAGCAGCCCTCTAGCGGGAGACACCGGGGAGCTGTTTTTT. This chain connects TRBV7-6 to TRBJ2-2; 10 bases agree with TRBD2. V dropped 5 bases and J dropped 3; count of bases not matched to a gene: 3. The CDR3 runs to 15 residues. Germline CDR1 SGHVS, CDR2 FNYEAQ.

This clonotype was found once. The CDR3 sequence is CASSGDPLNTGELFF. The CDR3 DNA follows: TGCGCCAGCAGCGGGGACCCTTTGAACACCGGGGAGCTGTTTTTT. The chain links TRBV5-1 to TRBJ2-2; possibly TRBD1 or TRBD2 for D (5 bases each). Germline assignment: CDR1 SGHRS and CDR2 YFSETQ. The germline V and J ends were trimmed by 4 bases and 1 base, with 11 bases remaining between them. CDR3 length: 15 residues. Using reference TRBV5-1 and TRBJ2-2 for the parts outside the CDR3, the full variable domain is KAGVTQTPRYLIKTRGQQVTLSCSPISGHRSVSWYQQTPGQGLQFLFEYFSETQRNKGNFPGRFSGRQFSNSRSEMNVSTLELGDSALYLCASSGDPLNTGELFFGEGSRLTVL.

The sample holds a few counts of this clonotype. The rearrangement uses TRBV30 and TRBJ1-2; D is possibly TRBD1 (6 bases). The CDR3 is 15 amino acids. V was pared by 4 bases and J by 3 bases, with 18 bases between. Germline V gives CDR1 GTSNPN, CDR2 SVGIG (reference sequence). Here the CDR3 reads CAWNPTGRSDYGYTF. The CDR3, as DNA: TGTGCCTGGAACCCGACAGGACGAAGTGACTATGGCTACACCTTC.

In this sample, this clonotype turned up a few times. The V call is TRBV2, the J call TRBJ2-5, with 9 bases identical to TRBD1. The J segment lost 3 bases and the V segment lost 4 bases, leaving 6 bases of the junction unmatched. Germline CDR1 is SNHLY and CDR2 is FYNNEI. This CDR3 comprises 15 residues. CDR3 nucleotides: TGTGCCAGCAGTGTCTTCGGGACAGGGAAAGAGACCCAGTACTTC. Translating gives CASSVFGTGKETQYF.

The chain recombines TRBV13 with TRBJ1-1, with D maybe TRBD1 (6 bases). Germline CDR1 PRHDT, CDR2 FYEKMQ (reference sequence). The CDR3 sequence is 14 residues long. V lost 4 bases and J 0 bases, leaving 9 bases between the germline ends. CDR3 region: CASSSQGMNTEAFF. CDR3 coding DNA: TGTGCCAGCAGCTCCCAGGGGATGAACACTGAAGCTTTCTTT.

This clonotype has a handful of counts. This sequence joins TRBV20-1 and TRBJ2-3; 9 bases fit TRBD2. The trim removed 4 bases at V and 4 bases at J, leaving 9 bases unmatched. Per germline, CDR1 DFQATT and CDR2 SNEGSKA (reference sequence). The CDR3 loop spans 15 amino acids. The CDR3, as DNA: TGCAGTGCTACGTTAGCGGGAGTAAGGGCAGATACGCAGTATTTT. This translates into CSATLAGVRADTQYF.

This clonotype was recorded at least ten times. The V and J genes are TRBV20-1 and TRBJ2-1; D gene uncertain. The CDR3 runs 10 residues. Germline values: CDR1 DFQATT, CDR2 SNEGSKA (reference sequence). Between the trimmed V and J ends, which lost 4 bases and 4 bases, there was a span of 2 bases. The CDR3 sequence is CSAIYNEQFF. DNA for the CDR3: TGCAGTGCTATATACAATGAGCAGTTCTTC.

The chain joins TRBV14 to TRBJ2-3; TRBD2 aligns across 10 bases. Trimming took 2 bases from V and 2 from J; bases not matched to a gene: 4. The CDR3 sequence is 16 residues long. Germline assignment: CDR1 SGHDN and CDR2 FVKESK. DNA of the CDR3: TGTGCCAGCAGCCAAACAGGACTAGCGGCCACAGATACGCAGTATTTT. Protein: CASSQTGLAATDTQYF.

The CDR3 coding sequence is TGCAGTGCTATCGGACTAGCGGGACGAAACGAGCAGTACTTC. It specifies CSAIGLAGRNEQYF. The chain is built from TRBV20-1 and TRBJ2-7; 12 nucleotides align to TRBD2. Losses at the gene ends were 4 bases for V and 5 bases for J; bases not matched to a gene: 6. Germline V gene sequence: CDR1 DFQATT, CDR2 SNEGSKA (reference sequence). The CDR3 is 14 amino acids.

V and J are TRBV7-9 and TRBJ2-1; D might be TRBD1 or TRBD2, each matching 5 bases. The CDR3 extends over 14 amino acids. Trimming took off 3 bases at V and 5 bases at J, with 11 bases between the two ends. The V gene's germline CDR1 is SEHNR and CDR2 FQNEAQ (reference sequence). The CDR3 region is CASSFGRDHNEQFF. In DNA, the CDR3 is TGTGCCAGCAGCTTCGGCAGGGACCACAATGAGCAGTTCTTC.

In its sample, this clonotype was seen a few times. The gene calls are TRBV5-1 and TRBJ1-6; D possibly corresponds to TRBD1 (6 bases). Trimming cost V 5 bases and J 5 bases, with 14 bases left between them. Germline loops: CDR1 SGHRS, CDR2 YFSETQ. The CDR3 consists of 15 residues. The CDR3 protein is CASSLQGLHNSPLHF. The CDR3 DNA is TGCGCCAGCAGTTTACAGGGCCTTCATAATTCACCCCTCCACTTT. The entire variable domain, with the rest obtained from reference TRBV5-1 and TRBJ1-6, is as follows: KAGVTQTPRYLIKTRGQQVTLSCSPISGHRSVSWYQQTPGQGLQFLFEYFSETQRNKGNFPGRFSGRQFSNSRSEMNVSTLELGDSALYLCASSLQGLHNSPLHFGNGTRLTVT.